What follows is one TCR beta chain and its context. This clonotype was counted once. Which antigen it targets is not known. Just one base apart from a much larger clone, this may be a read error. The iRepertoire nested amplicon-rescue multiplex PCR (arm-PCR) platform was used to amplify TCR alpha and beta CDR3 regions from RNA. One-step reverse transcription and amplification used roughly 100-400 ng of tissue mRNA or PBMC total RNA as input. Following bead purification, Illumina adapters were added through a secondary multiplex PCR, and the libraries were then gel-purified between 200 and 400 bp. The libraries contained internal 6-nucleotide barcodes that were used for demultiplexing. Libraries were sequenced on an Illumina MiSeq with 2x220 or 2x250 nucleotide paired-end reads. Processing in the source paper ran as follows. Paired reads were merged with FLASH 1.2.11 and aligned to the GRCh37 human genome with BWA-MEM before extracting TRA and TRB reads. V and J assignment used an IMGT-derived reference of cassette sequences and CDR3 motifs that included pseudogenes. Reads were translated in three frames, and productive CDR3s were defined by a C…FGXG motif without stop codons. A clonotype was defined as a unique combination of a V-J cassette pair and a CDR3 amino acid sequence. Filtering of reads was based on Hamming distance, with the threshold set by the sequence error rate of each sample in mapped regions. The public reads were reanalyzed by TCRdb: fastp trimming at Q25, MiXCR alignment, in-frame beta chains only. Records with the same CDR3 protein are collapsed into one entry carrying the most frequent genes and DNA. These V and J calls are TCRdb output, not the study's own analysis. A total of roughly 100,000 distinct CDR3 sequences appear in this sample, about 30% of them only once. The ten largest account for about 40% of the sample.

Reading the germline V gene (reference sequence) gives CDR1 DFQATT and CDR2 SNEGSKA. Including cysteine and phenylalanine, the CDR3 has 12 amino acids. Only the CDR3 DNA stays, 36 bases, in frame from base 1. V drops 6 bases and J drops 7 bases, leaving 15 bases in between. These data come from a study of glioma-infiltrating T cells (dated by TCRdb to 2016 to 2018). About the study as a whole: The study sequenced TCR alpha- and beta-chain repertoires from glioma tissue, from non-neoplastic brain tissue and from matched peripheral blood mononuclear cells. To measure divergence between tissue and blood T-cell populations, each tissue-infiltrating repertoire was compared with the peripheral blood repertoire of the same patient. Three low-grade glioma patients, roughly eight primary glioblastoma patients, and three non-glioma patients who contributed non-neoplastic brain tissue made up the paired cohort. Overall results and qualifications from the work: VJ-independent divergence between tissue and blood was found to be below expectation in non-neoplastic patients but above expectation in all gliomas, particularly low-grade gliomas. Very few CDR3 sequences were shared between tissue and blood, attributed to high CDR3 diversity and limited sampling. Group comparisons were based on small numbers of patients: three non-neoplastic, three low-grade glioma and about 8 glioblastoma patients.

Sequencing was performed on glioma tissue, nonneoplastic brain tissue, or PBMCs (not recorded which). This receptor was identified in a human donor with low-grade glioma or glioblastoma, undergoing nonglioma brain surgery, or in good health (not recorded which). The rearrangement joined TRBV20-1 to TRBJ1-2; the D gene is possibly TRBD1, with 6 bases matching. The CDR3 in this case is CSARTERGGYTF. The bases are TGCAGTGCGCGGACAGAAAGAGGTGGCTACACCTTC.